These 9 T cell receptor beta chains came from one sample sequenced in a study of T cell changes during pregnancy in multiple sclerosis. Libraries were prepared by immunoSEQ multiplex PCR; TCRdb keeps only in-frame clonotypes and omits some of them. The data show around 68,000 clones, with around nine tenths seen just once and about 0.4% held by the top ten. The sample was CD4+ T cells from peripheral blood mononuclear cells, taken before pregnancy. The receptors shown here come from a female donor with multiple sclerosis, enrolled in a pregnancy study.

The chain combines TRBV10-1 with TRBJ2-3, with D perhaps TRBD1 (6 bases). The germline CDR1 and CDR2 sequences are WNHNN and SYGVQD (reference sequence). This CDR3 contains 17 residues. The V end was cut by 7 bases, the J end by 5 bases, with 25 bases between. CDR3 nucleotide sequence: TGCGCCAGCATTTCCACAGGGAGTGCATTCGCGATAGATACGCAGTATTTT. This sequence encodes CASISTGSAFAIDTQYF.

The V and J genes are TRBV11-3 and TRBJ1-2; tentatively, D is TRBD1 (6 bases). CDR3 length: 14 amino acids. Trimming stripped 3 bases from V and 7 bases from J, with 15 bases between. CDR1 and CDR2 (germline): SGHNT, YENEEA. CDR3 loop: CASSFQQGAGGYTF. CDR3 sequence (DNA): TGTGCCAGCAGCTTCCAACAGGGAGCTGGTGGCTACACCTTC.

The CDR3 coding sequence is TGTGCCAGCAGCGCCACTGGGACAGGGAAAGATGGAAACACCATATATTTT. Encoded protein: CASSATGTGKDGNTIYF. The V call is TRBV9, the J call TRBJ1-3; 9 positions match TRBD1. The germline V gene has CDR1 SGDLS and CDR2 YYNGEE. V lost 3 bases and J lost 3; bases outside the gene matches: 10. CDR3 length: 17 amino acids.

V is TRBV7-9 and J is TRBJ2-7; unclear D gene. CDR3 length: 14 amino acids. Trimming stripped 0 bases from V and 0 bases from J, with 6 bases between. Germline V gives CDR1 SEHNR, CDR2 FQNEAQ (reference sequence). The CDR3 reads CASSLAASSYEQYF. CDR3 bases: TGTGCCAGCAGCTTAGCGGCCTCCTCCTACGAGCAGTACTTC.

This chain connects TRBV6-5 to TRBJ1-4; D gene ambiguous. Trimming shortened V by 0 bases and J by 0 bases, and 2 bases separated the two germline ends. This CDR3 spans 14 amino acids. The germline V gene encodes CDR1 MNHEY and CDR2 SVGAGI. This CDR3 reads CASSYSTTNEKLFF. The CDR3 nucleotides read TGTGCCAGCAGTTACTCTACAACTAATGAAAAACTGTTTTTT.

V usage is TRBV6-1 and J usage is TRBJ1-2, with TRBD1 as a possible D gene (5 bases). The length of the CDR3 is 14 residues. CDR1 MNHNS and CDR2 SASEGT come from the germline V gene. Trimming left V 2 bases short and J 2 bases short, with 9 bases between. CDR3 amino acids: CASSEREGNYGYTF. CDR3 sequence (DNA): TGTGCCAGCAGTGAAAGGGAGGGGAACTATGGCTACACCTTC.

CDR3 in DNA: TGTGCCAGCAGTGAATCGGCAGGGAAGGTCGAAAAACTGTTTTTT. It translates to CASSESAGKVEKLFF. This chain connects TRBV6-1 to TRBJ1-4; D may be TRBD1 (5 bases). Per the germline V gene, CDR1 is MNHNS and CDR2 is SASEGT. The CDR3 covers 15 residues. Trimming stripped 2 bases from V and 8 bases from J, with 15 bases between.

The chain carries TRBV5-1 and TRBJ2-1; 11 bases are a match to TRBD2. With 6 bases clipped from V and 6 bases from J, the junction kept 11 bases outside the gene matches. Germline CDR1 SGHRS, CDR2 YFSETQ. The CDR3 covers 16 residues. The CDR3 spells CASNALAGGPGNEQFF. CDR3 DNA: TGCGCCAGCAACGCGTTAGCGGGAGGGCCTGGCAATGAGCAGTTCTTC.

The chain's CDR3 is CASSLDSGTSGRARNEQFF. In DNA, the CDR3 is TGTGCCAGCAGCTTAGACTCCGGGACTAGCGGGAGGGCCCGGAATGAGCAGTTCTTC. J is TRBJ2-1 and V is TRBV11-2; 16 bases fit TRBD2. V trimming: 0 bases; J trimming: 7 bases; junction bases outside the gene matches: 9. The length of the CDR3 is 19 residues. The germline CDR1 and CDR2 sequences are SGHAT and FQNNGV.